This TCR beta chain originates from a study of blood T cells in healthy people across ages. V lost 4 bases and J 3 bases, leaving 10 bases between the germline ends. The CDR3 extends over 13 amino acids. Germline V gene lookup returns CDR1 MNHEY and CDR2 SVGEGT. Then a second PCR, running about 7 to 11 cycles, was carried out with a sample-barcoded 5' primer and a J-beta primer mix. Every cDNA molecule bore a tag from a template-switch adaptor containing 12 random nucleotides. TCRdb independently ran MiXCR on the 5' RACE reads; one entry per CDR3 protein. The sample has roughly 730,000 distinct CDR3 sequences, around three fifths seen once. The study, taken as a whole, reports: Possibly, changes in expanded clonotypes were confounded because donor CMV status was unknown. Because sorting was not performed, PBMCs prevented conclusive naive versus antigen-experienced comparison. Per million T cells, TCR beta diversity dropped about linearly as age rose.

Turning to this clonotype: Its antigen is unidentified.

The receptor was derived from a middle-aged man in good health. Sequencing input: blood. This chain joins TRBV6-2 or TRBV6-3 and TRBJ2-7, with no clear D. This chain's CDR3 is CASSFLLGYEQYF. CDR3 nucleotide sequence: TGTGCCAGCAGTTTCCTCCTTGGCTACGAGCAGTACTTC.